Listed here are 24 T cell receptor beta chains from one sample, sequenced in a study of blood T cell repertoires in COVID-19. The table came from immunoSEQ multiplex PCR; TCRdb's copy has only in-frame clones and leaves some out. This table holds more than 95,000 clones, roughly 88% found once. Sequencing was done on a sample of peripheral blood. All receptors derive from a man in his fifties with acute or convalescent COVID-19.

The chain employs TRBV5-5 and TRBJ1-1, with a tentative D call TRBD1 (5 bases). This CDR3 contains 16 residues. The V end lost 4 bases, the J end lost 1 base, and 17 bases lay between the germline ends. Germline V gene sequence: CDR1 SGHKS, CDR2 YYEKEE (reference sequence). CDR3 in DNA: TGTGCCAGCAGCCGCGTTACAGGATCGGGGAACACTGAAGCTTTCTTT. This encodes CASSRVTGSGNTEAFF.

As for this clone: An end of the junction differs from the germline gene, which may be a read error. This chain joins TRBV6-5 and TRBJ2-7; 13 nucleotides match TRBD2. Germline CDR1 and CDR2: MNHEY and SVGAGI. The CDR3 sequence is 14 residues long. The CDR3 region is CASSQGGLAGVVFF. In DNA form, the CDR3 reads TGTGCCAGCAGCCAAGGAGGACTAGCGGGAGTCGTTTTCTTC.

This clone was recorded once. The chain joins TRBV29-1 to TRBJ1-1; 8 positions match TRBD1. This CDR3 has 14 amino acids. The germline V gene has CDR1 SQVTM and CDR2 ANQGSEA. J lost 5 bases, V lost 6 bases, and 11 bases had no gene match. CDR3 amino acids: CSVDSRDRRTEAFF. The DNA of the CDR3 is TGCAGCGTCGATTCGCGGGACAGGCGGACTGAAGCTTTCTTT.

The chain is built from TRBV6-5 and TRBJ1-2; no firm D call. Germline loops: CDR1 MNHEY, CDR2 SVGAGI. V was clipped by 6 bases and J by 3 bases, with 17 bases between them. The CDR3 runs 15 residues. DNA for the CDR3: TGTGCCAGCAGAACTCCTTCCGTGGTCGACTATGGCTACACCTTC. Its protein product is CASRTPSVVDYGYTF.

The V call is TRBV6-2 or TRBV6-3, the J call TRBJ1-5, with 8 bases that match TRBD1. Per germline, CDR1 MNHEY and CDR2 SVGEGT. V lost 2 bases and J lost 0; bases outside the gene matches: 3. The CDR3 covers 16 residues. CDR3 DNA: TGTGCCAGCAGTTACCCGGGACAGGTTAGCAATCAGCCCCAGCATTTT. It translates to CASSYPGQVSNQPQHF.

The chain employs TRBV3-1 (or the pseudogene TRBV3-2) and TRBJ2-1; D gene ambiguous. The germline gives CDR1 LGHDT, CDR2 YNNKEL (reference sequence). The CDR3 totals 13 residues. V shed 5 bases and J shed 0 bases, with 5 bases lying between them. This chain's CDR3 is CASSGSSYNEQFF. The CDR3 DNA is TGTGCCAGCAGCGGTAGCTCCTACAATGAGCAGTTCTTC.

The chain uses TRBV7-9 and TRBJ2-7; 9 nucleotides agree with TRBD2. The CDR3 covers 14 residues. V was clipped by 2 bases and J by 4 bases; unmatched bases: 3. CDR1 is SEHNR and CDR2 is FQNEAQ in the germline V gene (reference sequence). This CDR3 is CASSLLAGSYEQYF. The CDR3 DNA reads as TGTGCCAGCAGCTTACTAGCGGGGTCTTACGAGCAGTACTTC.

The CDR3 bases are TGCGCCAGCAGCCAGACTGCAGGGGTCCCCACTCAAGAGACCCAGTACTTC. Translation gives CASSQTAGVPTQETQYF. This chain links TRBV5-1 with TRBJ2-5, with D perhaps matching TRBD1 (6 bases). The CDR3 spans 17 residues. Trimming took off 4 bases at V and 2 bases at J, with 21 bases between the two ends. Germline V gene sequence: CDR1 SGHRS, CDR2 YFSETQ. Supplemented by reference TRBV5-1 and TRBJ2-5, the full variable domain reads KAGVTQTPRYLIKTRGQQVTLSCSPISGHRSVSWYQQTPGQGLQFLFEYFSETQRNKGNFPGRFSGRQFSNSRSEMNVSTLELGDSALYLCASSQTAGVPTQETQYFGPGTRLLVL.

The gene calls are TRBV6-1 and TRBJ2-1; D is perhaps TRBD2 (5 bases). Germline CDR1 is MNHNS and CDR2 is SASEGT. CDR3 length: 16 residues. Trimming took off 2 bases at V and 2 bases at J, with 13 bases between the two ends. CDR3 sequence reads: CASSEYSQRTYNEQFF. CDR3 coding DNA: TGTGCCAGCAGTGAATACTCCCAGCGGACCTACAATGAGCAGTTCTTC.

A remark on this clone: Other DNA sequences in the same sample also yield this CDR3. The chain carries TRBV7-2 and TRBJ2-7; D is possibly TRBD2 (5 bases). Germline loops: CDR1 SGHTA, CDR2 FQGNSA. This CDR3 is built from 13 residues. V lost 3 bases to trimming and J lost 4 bases, with 10 bases between them. The CDR3, as DNA: TGTGCCAGCAGCTTGGGAGTTAATTACGAGCAGTACTTC. As protein: CASSLGVNYEQYF.

The genes are TRBV5-6 and TRBJ2-3, with 9 bases lining up with TRBD2. This CDR3 comprises 15 residues. Germline CDR1 and CDR2: SGHDT and YYEEEE. The ends lost 2 bases at V and 6 bases at J; junction bases unmatched: 7. CDR3 region: CASSFGGRARDTQYF. In nucleotides, the CDR3 is TGTGCCAGCAGCTTCGGCGGGAGGGCCAGGGATACGCAGTATTTT.

The V and J genes are TRBV7-9 and TRBJ1-4; possibly TRBD1 for D (6 bases). Germline values: CDR1 SEHNR, CDR2 FQNEAQ (reference sequence). The germline V and J ends were trimmed by 3 bases and 0 bases, with 8 bases remaining between them. This CDR3 spans 15 amino acids. The CDR3 reads CASSLTGSTNEKLFF. The CDR3 DNA reads as TGTGCCAGCAGCTTGACAGGTTCAACTAATGAAAAACTGTTTTTT.

This clone was seen just once. The chain employs TRBV3-1 (or the pseudogene TRBV3-2) and TRBJ2-7; D is possibly TRBD2 (6 bases). With 2 bases removed from V and 7 bases from J, the gap between germline ends came to 18 bases. Germline assignment: CDR1 LGHDT and CDR2 YNNKEL (reference sequence). This CDR3 region has 15 residues. The CDR3 here is CASSQLGLNLREQYF. In DNA form, the CDR3 reads TGTGCCAGCAGCCAACTGGGACTTAACCTACGGGAGCAGTACTTC.

This chain connects TRBV30 to TRBJ2-1; 9 nucleotides line up with TRBD2. Looked up from germline, CDR1 is GTSNPN and CDR2 is SVGIG (reference sequence). CDR3 length: 17 residues. The V and J ends lost 3 bases and 7 bases, in that order; junction bases with no gene match: 16. The CDR3 nucleotides are TGTGCCTGGAGCACACATTACCAGGCGGGAGGGCCGAATGAGCAGTTCTTC. Protein product: CAWSTHYQAGGPNEQFF.

The chain links TRBV15 to TRBJ1-3; TRBD1 aligns across 7 bases. Per germline, CDR1 LNHNV and CDR2 YYDKDF (reference sequence). Trimming cost V 0 bases and J 2 bases; bases outside gene matches: 4. The CDR3 has 16 amino acids. CDR3 amino acids: CATSREWDSPGNTIYF. The DNA of the CDR3 is TGTGCCACCAGCAGAGAGTGGGACAGCCCTGGAAACACCATATATTTT.

V gene TRBV28 combines with J gene TRBJ1-5, with TRBD1 identical over 7 bases. V gave up 7 bases and J gave up 6 bases; unmatched junction bases: 6. Looked up from germline, CDR1 is MDHEN and CDR2 is SYDVKM. CDR3 length equals 13 residues. CDR3 protein: CASTQGQSQPQHF. In DNA form, the CDR3 reads TGTGCCAGCACACAGGGGCAAAGTCAGCCCCAGCATTTT.

This chain links TRBV28 with TRBJ1-2; D is ambiguous. The CDR3 length is 12 residues. The germline CDR1 and CDR2 sequences are MDHEN and SYDVKM. Trimming cost V 5 bases and J 5 bases, with 9 bases left between them. The CDR3 sequence is CASSTPLYGYTF. The CDR3 bases are TGTGCCAGCAGTACTCCCCTATATGGCTACACCTTC.

DNA for the CDR3: TGTGCCAGCAGCCGCCGACAGGGTGGGGGGGAGACCCAGTACTTC. Translated, it gives CASSRRQGGGETQYF. The rearrangement links TRBV2 to TRBJ2-5; TRBD1 is a possible D gene (7 bases). Trimming removed 6 bases at V and 5 bases at J, with 19 bases between. Germline assignment: CDR1 SNHLY and CDR2 FYNNEI. The CDR3 length is 15 residues.

V is TRBV6-4 and J is TRBJ1-1; weak D call: TRBD1 (5 bases). The CDR3 contains 13 residues. The germline V gene has CDR1 MRHNA and CDR2 SNTAGT. With 5 bases removed from V and 3 bases from J, the gap between germline ends came to 10 bases. CDR3 sequence reads: CASSQGFDTEAFF. CDR3 nucleotides: TGTGCCAGCAGTCAGGGATTTGACACTGAAGCTTTCTTT.

On this clone: Other DNA sequences in this specimen translate into the identical CDR3. The V and J genes are TRBV5-4 and TRBJ1-3; 8 bases line up with TRBD1. J gave up 0 bases and V 0 bases, and 2 bases lay outside the gene matches. The length of the CDR3 is 16 residues. Germline lookup yields CDR1 SGHNT and CDR2 YYREEE (reference sequence). The CDR3 DNA follows: TGTGCCAGCAGCTTGGCGACAGGGGCCTCTGGAAACACCATATATTTT. Translation: CASSLATGASGNTIYF. Using reference TRBV5-4 and TRBJ1-3 for the parts outside the CDR3, the full variable domain is ETGVTQSPTHLIKTRGQQVTLRCSSQSGHNTVSWYQQALGQGPQFIFQYYREEENGRGNFPPRFSGLQFPNYSSELNVNALELDDSALYLCASSLATGASGNTIYFGEGSWLTVV.

This rearrangement joins TRBV9 to TRBJ1-1; weak D call: TRBD1 (6 bases). This CDR3 is 15 amino acids long. Between the trimmed V and J ends, which lost 4 bases and 0 bases, there was a span of 13 bases. Per the germline V gene, CDR1 is SGDLS and CDR2 is YYNGEE. CDR3 loop: CASSSLTGLNTEAFF. The DNA of the CDR3 is TGTGCCAGCAGCTCTCTGACAGGCCTGAACACTGAAGCTTTCTTT.

This chain uses TRBV3-1 (or the pseudogene TRBV3-2) with TRBJ1-6; a weak D match, TRBD1 (6 bases). There are 15 residues in the CDR3. V dropped 3 bases and J dropped 5 bases, with 11 bases sitting between them. Germline CDR1 and CDR2: LGHDT and YNNKEL (reference sequence). The CDR3 is CASSQGAQNNSPLHF. CDR3 sequence (DNA): TGTGCCAGCAGCCAGGGGGCGCAAAATAATTCACCCCTCCACTTT.

The V call is TRBV15, the J call TRBJ1-5; TRBD1 matches at 8 bases. Germline values: CDR1 LNHNV, CDR2 YYDKDF (reference sequence). V shed 1 base and J 4 bases; nucleotides not matched to a gene: 6. There are 16 residues in the CDR3. CDR3 protein: CATSRGQGNANQPQHF. DNA for the CDR3: TGTGCCACCAGCAGAGGACAGGGGAATGCGAATCAGCCCCAGCATTTT.

The CDR3 loop reads CASGDSPQGQPQHF. Written as DNA, the CDR3 is TGTGCCAGCGGAGATTCCCCGCAGGGTCAGCCCCAGCATTTT. This rearrangement joins TRBV5-5 to TRBJ1-5, with D possibly TRBD1 on 5 matching bases. CDR3 size: 14 residues. With 7 bases removed from V and 6 bases from J, the gap between germline ends came to 17 bases. Germline V gene lookup returns CDR1 SGHKS and CDR2 YYEKEE (reference sequence).